Each of the 6 T cell receptor beta chains below was sequenced from the same sample in a study of tumor-infiltrating lymphocytes in primary liver carcinoma. Extraction of RNA together with DNA used about 17-30 mg of unsorted bulk tissue. The authors made TCR beta cDNA from 450 to 600 ng total RNA with a constant-region primer. Each TCR beta library was derived from three nested multiplex PCR rounds that employed slightly modified ARM-PCR. With TRBV1-TRBV30 forward primers and a C-beta reverse primer, the first two PCR rounds were run for around 10 cycles each. TCRdb re-derived calls from the multiplex PCR reads in MiXCR, one entry per CDR3 protein. The sample contains 48,000 or so distinct CDR3 sequences, 70% to 80% of which appear only once. The sequenced sample was liver tumor tissue from sampling region 3. The sample's subset: tumor region T3, left-lateral pole. The receptors were gathered from a man between 35 and 55 years old with primary liver carcinoma and hepatitis B virus infection.

As concerns this clonotype: At one end the junction does not follow the germline gene, possibly because of a read error. V and J are TRBV11-2 and TRBJ2-7; no definite D call. CDR3 size: 15 residues. Germline-derived CDR1 and CDR2 are SGHAT and FQNNGV. CDR3: CANTPLEVAHYELYF. Here the CDR3 DNA reads TGTGCCAACACCCCCTTGGAAGTGGCCCACTACGAGCTGTACTTC.

The chain has TRBV11-1 and TRBJ2-3; 11 bases align to TRBD2. V dropped 6 bases and J dropped 12; count of bases not matched to a gene: 17. This CDR3 is 16 amino acids long. Looked up from germline, CDR1 is SGHAT and CDR2 is FQDESV (reference sequence). CDR3 amino acids: CASSKGLAVSTDAQYF. The CDR3 coding sequence is TGTGCCAGCAGTAAGGGACTAGCGGTTAGCACAGATGCACAGTATTTT.

On this clonotype itself: With a much larger clone just one base away, this may be a read error. The CDR3 here is CAGVASNTGELFF. CDR3 sequence (DNA): TGTGCCGGGGTAGCTTCGAACACCGGGGAGCTGTTTTTT. The chain recombines TRBV6-6 with TRBJ2-2; unclear D gene. The V end was cut by 11 bases, the J end by 0 bases, with 10 bases between. The CDR3 consists of 13 residues. Germline values: CDR1 MNHNY, CDR2 SVGAGI (reference sequence).

Comment on this clonotype: A read error may account for a junction end that differs from germline. This chain uses TRBV6-6 with TRBJ2-6, with TRBD1 as a possible D gene (6 bases). The CDR3 sequence is 15 residues long. Per the germline V gene, CDR1 is MNHNY and CDR2 is SVGAGI (reference sequence). CDR3: CASSPTGSRANVRTF. In DNA form, the CDR3 reads TGTGCCAGCAGTCCTACAGGGTCCCGGGCCAACGTCCGGACTTTC.

The CDR3 nucleotides are TGTACCGGCAGCTTGGACAGGGGGCTAGGGGAGACCCAGTACTTC. It specifies CTGSLDRGLGETQYF. The V and J genes are TRBV5-4 and TRBJ2-5; 11 bases are shared with TRBD1. CDR1 and CDR2 (germline): SGHNT, YYREEE (reference sequence). The CDR3 covers 15 residues.

In the case of this clonotype: This may be a read error: a much more frequent sequence differs by one nucleotide. The chain couples TRBV24-1 to TRBJ2-1, with no clear D. This CDR3 region has 12 residues. Germline V gene lookup returns CDR1 KGHDR and CDR2 SFDVKD. The DNA of the CDR3 is TGTGTCACCAGTAAAGACTTCAATGAGCAGTTCTTC. It yields the protein CVTSKDFNEQFF.